The table lists the clone carrying this TCR beta chain with a count of one. This record comes from a study of T cell responses to AZD1222 COVID-19 vaccine. Data came from immunoSEQ multiplex PCR; TCRdb stores just in-frame clones and leaves some out. The sample contains under 150,000 clones, approximately 88% of which appear only once. This CDR3 is 15 amino acids long. Per germline, CDR1 KGHSH and CDR2 LQKENI. V lost 6 bases and J lost 1; bases outside the gene matches: 3. Material: peripheral blood, obtained 28 days after the second AZD1222 dose. The chain joins TRBV18 to TRBJ2-5, with TRBD2 matching over 12 bases. This clonotype was sampled from an adult who received the AZD1222 COVID-19 vaccine. CDR3: CASSRTSGAQETQYF. The DNA of the CDR3 is TGTGCCAGCTCGCGGACTAGCGGGGCCCAAGAGACCCAGTACTTC.